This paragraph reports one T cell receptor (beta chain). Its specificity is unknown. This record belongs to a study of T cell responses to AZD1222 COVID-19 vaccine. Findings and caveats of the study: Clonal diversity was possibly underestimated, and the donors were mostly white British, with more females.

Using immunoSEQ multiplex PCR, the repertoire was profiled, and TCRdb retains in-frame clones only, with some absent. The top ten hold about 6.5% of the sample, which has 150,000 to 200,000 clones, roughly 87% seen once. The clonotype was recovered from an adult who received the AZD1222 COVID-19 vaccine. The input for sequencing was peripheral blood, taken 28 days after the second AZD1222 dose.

CDR3 sequence (DNA): TGCGCCAGCAGCTTGGGCCCCACAGGGTCCTATGGCTACACCTTC. Its translation: CASSLGPTGSYGYTF. The chain combines TRBV5-1 with TRBJ1-2; a possible D gene is TRBD1 (6 bases). Germline V gives CDR1 SGHRS, CDR2 YFSETQ. The CDR3 runs to 15 residues. Trimming stripped 0 bases from V and 4 bases from J, with 13 bases between.